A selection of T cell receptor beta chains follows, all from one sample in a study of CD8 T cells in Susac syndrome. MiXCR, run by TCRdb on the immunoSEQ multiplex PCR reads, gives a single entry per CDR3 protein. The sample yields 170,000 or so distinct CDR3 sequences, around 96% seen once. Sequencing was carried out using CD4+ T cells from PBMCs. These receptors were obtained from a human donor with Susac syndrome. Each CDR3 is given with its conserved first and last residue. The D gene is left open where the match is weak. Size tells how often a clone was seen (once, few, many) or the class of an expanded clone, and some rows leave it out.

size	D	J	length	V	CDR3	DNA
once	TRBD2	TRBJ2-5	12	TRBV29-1	CSVGDYQETQYF	TGCAGCGTGGGGGACTATCAAGAGACCCAGTACTTC
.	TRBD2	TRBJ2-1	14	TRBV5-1	CASSDGGALNEQFF	TGCGCCAGCAGCGACGGGGGGGCCTTGAATGAGCAGTTCTTC
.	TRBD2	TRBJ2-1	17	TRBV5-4	CASSLGGTSGAYNEQFF	TGTGCCAGCAGCTTGGGGGGGACTAGCGGAGCCTACAATGAGCAGTTCTTC
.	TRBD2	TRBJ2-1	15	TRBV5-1	CASSPGLASYNEQFF	TGCGCCAGCAGCCCGGGACTAGCCTCCTACAATGAGCAGTTCTTC
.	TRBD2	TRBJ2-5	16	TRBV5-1	CASRSGIAGEQETQYF	TGCGCCAGCAGGTCGGGCATAGCGGGCGAACAAGAGACCCAGTACTTC
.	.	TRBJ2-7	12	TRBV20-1	CSADLASYEQYF	TGCAGTGCAGACCTGGCCTCCTACGAGCAGTACTTC
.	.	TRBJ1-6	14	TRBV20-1	CSARPQTVNSPLHF	TGCAGTGCTAGACCGCAAACGGTGAATTCACCCCTCCACTTT
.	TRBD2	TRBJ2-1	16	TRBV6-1	CASRDGTSGGYNEQFF	TGTGCCAGCAGAGATGGGACTAGCGGGGGGTACAATGAGCAGTTCTTC
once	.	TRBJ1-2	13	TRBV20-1	CSARVGEVYGYTF	TGCAGTGCTAGGGTCGGGGAAGTCTATGGCTACACCTTC
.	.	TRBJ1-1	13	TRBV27	CASSLVGGPEAFF	TGTGCCAGCAGTTTAGTGGGGGGGCCTGAAGCTTTCTTT
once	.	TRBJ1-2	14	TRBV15	CATSSADRLYGYTF	TGTGCCACCAGCAGCGCCGACCGCCTCTATGGCTACACCTTC
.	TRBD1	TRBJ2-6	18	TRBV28	CASSLIGTGGSGANVLTF	TGTGCCAGCAGTTTAATTGGGACAGGGGGTTCTGGGGCCAACGTCCTGACTTTC
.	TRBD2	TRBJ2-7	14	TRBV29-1	CSVGPREGLYEQYF	TGCAGCGTTGGACCCAGGGAGGGGTTATACGAGCAGTACTTC
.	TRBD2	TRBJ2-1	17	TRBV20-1	CSALAWASGGIYNEQFF	TGCAGTGCTCTAGCCTGGGCTAGCGGGGGTATCTACAATGAGCAGTTCTTC
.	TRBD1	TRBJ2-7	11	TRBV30	CAWQGVVEQYF	TGTGCCTGGCAGGGGGTGGTGGAGCAGTACTTC
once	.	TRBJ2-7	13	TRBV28	CASSYLAGYEQYF	TGTGCCAGCAGTTATCTCGCAGGCTACGAGCAGTACTTC
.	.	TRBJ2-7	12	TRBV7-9	CASSAVGYEQYF	TGTGCCAGCAGCGCTGTAGGCTACGAGCAGTACTTC
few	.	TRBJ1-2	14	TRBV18	CASSSGGSNYGYTF	TGTGCCAGCTCCTCCGGGGGCTCTAACTATGGCTACACCTTC